Given below is one TCR beta chain in context. The data were produced by immunoSEQ multiplex PCR, yet TCRdb's version contains in-frame clones alone and is incomplete. The table lists 270,000 or so clones, roughly four fifths of them singletons. This record comes from a study of blood T cell repertoires in COVID-19. Germline CDR1 SGHNT, CDR2 YYREEE (reference sequence). The CDR3 totals 17 residues. Trimming cost V 0 bases and J 6 bases, with 18 bases left between them. The chain uses TRBV5-4 and TRBJ2-2; D is perhaps TRBD1 (8 bases). Sequencing was performed on peripheral blood. This receptor was identified in a woman in her forties or fifties who had recovered from COVID-19. The CDR3 is CASSLARGQGRAGELFF. The DNA of the CDR3 is TGTGCCAGCAGCTTGGCCAGGGGGCAGGGGAGGGCCGGGGAGCTGTTTTTT.